These 3 T cell receptor beta chains came from one sample sequenced in a study of cytomegalovirus exposure and HLA in healthy donors. The PCR had 60 Vbeta and 13 Jbeta primers. The repertoire was sequenced with immunoSEQ multiplex PCR; TCRdb's copy has only in-frame clones and lacks some. This repertoire shows 120,000 or so clones, approximately 80% found once; its top ten account for about 1.7%. Material: PBMCs. Receptors originate from a man between 40 and 49 years old in good health and CMV-seronegative.

The rearrangement uses TRBV30 and TRBJ2-4, with a weak D call TRBD1 (7 bases). Deletions cut 8 bases from V and 12 bases from J, with 20 bases between. Germline CDR1 is GTSNPN and CDR2 is SVGIG (reference sequence). The CDR3 totals 12 residues. CDR3 nucleotide sequence: TGTGCCCTGGACTCCCCGGGGGACAGTCAGTACTTC. Protein sequence: CALDSPGDSQYF.

This chain links TRBV11-2 with TRBJ2-1; 7 positions agree with TRBD2. V lost 2 bases, J lost 5 bases, and 9 bases stayed unmatched. The germline V gene has CDR1 SGHAT and CDR2 FQNNGV. The CDR3 totals 16 residues. CDR3 loop: CASSLNSGYTDNEQFF. CDR3 DNA sequence: TGTGCCAGCAGCTTAAATAGCGGGTACACGGACAATGAGCAGTTCTTC.

V and J are TRBV2 and TRBJ1-1; D is perhaps TRBD1 (5 bases). Germline V gene sequence: CDR1 SNHLY, CDR2 FYNNEI. Trimming left V 7 bases short and J 1 base short, with 10 bases between. This CDR3 spans 13 amino acids. This CDR3 reads CASIRDGNTEAFF. The CDR3 coding sequence is TGTGCCAGCATCAGGGATGGGAACACTGAAGCTTTCTTT.